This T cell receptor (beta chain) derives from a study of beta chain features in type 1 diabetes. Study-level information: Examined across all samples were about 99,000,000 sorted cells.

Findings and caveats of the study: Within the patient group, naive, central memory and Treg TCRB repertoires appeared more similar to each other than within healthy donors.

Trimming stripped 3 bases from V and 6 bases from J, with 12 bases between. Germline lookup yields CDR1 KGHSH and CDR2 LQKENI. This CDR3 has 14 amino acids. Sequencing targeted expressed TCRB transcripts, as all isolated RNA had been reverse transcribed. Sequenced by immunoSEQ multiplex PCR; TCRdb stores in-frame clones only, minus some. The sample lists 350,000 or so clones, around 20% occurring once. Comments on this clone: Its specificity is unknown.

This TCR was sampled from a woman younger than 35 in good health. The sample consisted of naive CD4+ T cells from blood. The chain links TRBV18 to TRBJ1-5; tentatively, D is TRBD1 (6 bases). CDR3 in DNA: TGTGCCAGCTCACCTGCAGGGGCGGGTCAGCCCCAGCATTTT. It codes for CASSPAGAGQPQHF.